Presented here are 18 T cell receptor beta chains from one specimen sequenced in a study of blood T cell repertoires in COVID-19. The repertoire was sequenced with immunoSEQ multiplex PCR; TCRdb's copy has only in-frame clones and lacks some. The data hold around 310,000 clones, with 90% observed a single time. What was sequenced was peripheral blood. These receptors originate from a woman in her thirties or forties with COVID-19, enrolled during active disease.

This clone was detected once. The V call is TRBV28, the J call TRBJ1-2; a weak D match, TRBD1 (5 bases). The ends were cut back, 5 bases at V and 7 bases at J, with 20 bases in the middle. Germline loops: CDR1 MDHEN, CDR2 SYDVKM. The CDR3 contains 15 residues. CDR3 loop: CASSLAGQQSGGYTF. CDR3 coding DNA: TGTGCCAGCAGTCTGGCCGGACAACAAAGTGGTGGCTACACCTTC.

Written as DNA, the CDR3 is TGCGCCAGCAGCCAAGTTTGGACAGGGGTCTCGGCTTTCTTT. Translation gives CASSQVWTGVSAFF. This rearrangement joins TRBV4-3 to TRBJ1-1, with 9 bases matching TRBD1. Trimming cost V 1 base and J 11 bases; bases outside gene matches: 8. CDR3 length: 14 residues. Germline V gene lookup returns CDR1 LGHNA and CDR2 YSLEER.

To note about this clone: Other DNA sequences in the sample encode the same CDR3. This chain uses TRBV5-1 with TRBJ1-5, with 9 bases that match TRBD1. V shed 0 bases, J shed 2 bases, and the junction held 0 bases outside the gene matches. The germline CDR1 and CDR2 sequences are SGHRS and YFSETQ. This CDR3 contains 15 residues. The CDR3 sequence: CASSLGTGGNQPQHF. Here the CDR3 DNA reads TGCGCCAGCAGCTTGGGGACAGGGGGCAATCAGCCCCAGCATTTT.

The rearrangement uses TRBV3-1 (or the pseudogene TRBV3-2) and TRBJ1-2; 8 bases agree with TRBD1. The CDR3 length is 15 residues. Germline CDR1 LGHDT, CDR2 YNNKEL (reference sequence). V was clipped by 3 bases and J by 1 base; unmatched bases: 4. The CDR3 DNA reads TGTGCCAGCAGCCATTGGGACAGGTTTAACTATGGCTACACCTTC. Translating gives CASSHWDRFNYGYTF.

The CDR3 DNA sequence: TGTGCCAGCAGCGAAGGGGTCGGGAGGGTCTACACCTTC. It specifies CASSEGVGRVYTF. The chain carries TRBV13 and TRBJ1-2; possible D gene TRBD1, 5 bases. Germline-derived CDR1 and CDR2 are PRHDT and FYEKMQ (reference sequence). The ends were cut back, 5 bases at V and 10 bases at J, with 17 bases in the middle. The CDR3 loop spans 13 amino acids.

The V call is TRBV28, the J call TRBJ1-2, with 7 nucleotides matching TRBD1. The junction had 7 bases not matched to a gene; V was cut back by 4 bases and J by 8 bases. CDR1 and CDR2 (germline): MDHEN, SYDVKM. The CDR3 spans 13 residues. The CDR3 sequence: CASSYRGSGGYTF. The CDR3 DNA reads TGTGCCAGCAGTTACAGGGGATCGGGAGGCTACACCTTC.

The chain joins TRBV11-2 to TRBJ1-3; D gene ambiguous. Trimming left V 5 bases short and J 5 bases short, with 10 bases between. There are 13 residues in the CDR3. Looked up from germline, CDR1 is SGHAT and CDR2 is FQNNGV. The CDR3 sequence is CASSPDTRNTIYF. In DNA, the CDR3 is TGTGCCAGCAGCCCTGACACCAGAAACACCATATATTTT.

CDR3 sequence reads: CASSYSSRTPDGEQYF. The CDR3 DNA is TGTGCCAGCAGTTACTCGAGCAGGACACCTGACGGCGAGCAGTACTTC. V gene TRBV6-6 combines with J gene TRBJ2-7, with D possibly being TRBD1 (5 bases). Trimming took off 0 bases at V and 6 bases at J, with 18 bases between the two ends. This CDR3 has 16 amino acids. Germline V lookup: CDR1 MNHNY, CDR2 SVGAGI (reference sequence).

This clone was counted only a few times. J is TRBJ2-7 and V is TRBV7-2, with 8 bases matching TRBD1. Unmatched junction bases numbered 7, after V lost 5 bases and J lost 7 bases. The CDR3 covers 13 residues. Looked up from germline, CDR1 is SGHTA and CDR2 is FQGNSA. CDR3 sequence: CASSPRTGREQYF. The CDR3 DNA is TGTGCCAGCAGCCCGCGGACAGGGAGGGAGCAGTACTTC.

The chain links TRBV5-5 to TRBJ2-2; 7 bases map to TRBD1. The length of the CDR3 is 16 residues. The J segment lost 4 bases and the V segment lost 3 bases, leaving 9 bases of the junction unmatched. Looked up from germline, CDR1 is SGHKS and CDR2 is YYEKEE (reference sequence). As DNA, the CDR3 is TGTGCCAGCAGCTGGATGACAGGGAGAGGCACCGGGGAGCTGTTTTTT. Amino acid sequence: CASSWMTGRGTGELFF.

The chain carries TRBV3-1 (or the pseudogene TRBV3-2) and TRBJ2-1; D not resolved. V lost 1 base and J 8 bases, leaving 12 bases between the germline ends. This CDR3 is built from 14 residues. Per the germline V gene, CDR1 is LGHDT and CDR2 is YNNKEL (reference sequence). The CDR3 DNA is TGTGCCAGCAGCCAAGCCGCTGAGCGCGATGAGCAGTTCTTC. Protein: CASSQAAERDEQFF.

The chain is built from TRBV5-4 and TRBJ1-1, with D unresolved. The CDR3 totals 15 residues. The ends were cut back, 3 bases at V and 0 bases at J, with 12 bases in the middle. Germline V CDR1 and CDR2: SGHNT, YYREEE (reference sequence). DNA for the CDR3: TGTGCCAGCAGCTCCGCCGGGAACATGAACACTGAAGCTTTCTTT. Translated: CASSSAGNMNTEAFF.

The J gene is TRBJ2-1, the V gene TRBV3-1 (or the pseudogene TRBV3-2); 11 bases match TRBD2. The germline V gene has CDR1 LGHDT and CDR2 YNNKEL (reference sequence). V was clipped by 5 bases and J by 6 bases; unmatched bases: 9. The CDR3 has 16 residues. The CDR3 sequence: CASSKILAGDPNEQFF. CDR3 coding DNA: TGTGCCAGCAGCAAAATACTAGCGGGAGACCCCAATGAGCAGTTCTTC.

This chain connects TRBV5-4 to TRBJ2-6, with TRBD1 as a possible D gene (6 bases). The V and J ends lost 3 bases and 0 bases respectively, with 7 bases between them. The CDR3 runs 15 residues. Looked up from germline, CDR1 is SGHNT and CDR2 is YYREEE (reference sequence). CDR3 DNA: TGTGCCAGCAGCTCGGGACACTCTGGGGCCAACGTCCTGACTTTC. Protein sequence: CASSSGHSGANVLTF. Using reference TRBV5-4 and TRBJ2-6 for the parts outside the CDR3, the full variable domain is ETGVTQSPTHLIKTRGQQVTLRCSSQSGHNTVSWYQQALGQGPQFIFQYYREEENGRGNFPPRFSGLQFPNYSSELNVNALELDDSALYLCASSSGHSGANVLTFGAGSRLTVL.

The CDR3 region is CASSSPLDRDEQYF. The CDR3 nucleotides read TGTGCCAGCAGCTCACCCTTGGACAGGGACGAGCAGTACTTC. The chain recombines TRBV7-9 with TRBJ2-7, with 8 bases aligning to TRBD1. Germline CDR1 reads SEHNR; CDR2 reads FQNEAQ (reference sequence). The CDR3 spans 14 residues. V lost 4 bases to trimming and J lost 5 bases; unmatched junction nucleotides: 7.

The genes are TRBV3-1 (or the pseudogene TRBV3-2) and TRBJ1-1, with 9 bases fitting TRBD1. This CDR3 contains 18 residues. CDR1 and CDR2 (germline): LGHDT, YNNKEL (reference sequence). V shed 2 bases, J shed 0 bases, and the junction held 10 bases outside the gene matches. CDR3 region: CASSQHPGTGLLNTEAFF. CDR3 DNA: TGTGCCAGCAGCCAACATCCCGGGACAGGGTTATTGAACACTGAAGCTTTCTTT.

This sequence joins TRBV28 and TRBJ2-1; D ambiguous. Germline assignment: CDR1 MDHEN and CDR2 SYDVKM. This CDR3 contains 12 residues. V lost 3 bases to trimming and J lost 8 bases, with 8 bases between them. CDR3 bases: TGTGCCAGCAGTTTCCTCGTCTATGAGCAGTTCTTC. Amino acid sequence: CASSFLVYEQFF.

J is TRBJ1-3 and V is TRBV4-3; possibly TRBD1 for D (6 bases). The CDR3 contains 15 residues. Trimming pared 3 bases from V and 7 bases from J, leaving 16 bases between. Germline CDR1 LGHNA, CDR2 YSLEER. The CDR3 DNA is TGCGCCAGCAGCCAGCGCCTTCAGGGGTTTAACACCATATATTTT. This gives the protein CASSQRLQGFNTIYF.